These 21 T cell receptor beta chains were all obtained from the same sample, sequenced in a study of blood T cell repertoires in COVID-19. TCRdb's table, derived via immunoSEQ multiplex PCR, lists solely in-frame clones and lacks some. The sample includes over 130,000 clones, 65% to 90% of them seen just once. Sequencing was carried out using peripheral blood. These receptors were obtained from a man aged 50 to 60 with acute or convalescent COVID-19.

The sample holds one count of this clone. This CDR3 reads CASSQDQGGFGELFF. CDR3 in DNA: TGCGCCAGCAGCCAAGATCAAGGAGGGTTCGGGGAGCTGTTTTTT. J is TRBJ2-2 and V is TRBV4-1; TRBD2 is a possible D gene (6 bases). Germline V CDR1 and CDR2: MGHRA, YSYEKL. V lost 0 bases to trimming and J lost 7 bases, with 12 bases between them. The CDR3 totals 15 residues.

The chain uses TRBV19 and TRBJ1-5, with TRBD1 matching over 7 bases. This CDR3 has 15 residues. V lost 8 bases, J lost 1 base, and 8 bases stayed unmatched. CDR1 is LNHDA and CDR2 is SQIVND in the germline V gene (reference sequence). Here the CDR3 DNA reads TGTGCCAGTCAAGGGACAGTAGCAAGCAATCAGCCCCAGCATTTT. The encoded protein is CASQGTVASNQPQHF.

The J gene is TRBJ1-2, the V gene TRBV7-9; 8 bases map to TRBD1. The V gene end was trimmed by 4 bases and the J gene end by 4 bases; junction bases not matched to a gene: 5. The CDR3 is 14 residues long. Germline V gives CDR1 SEHNR, CDR2 FQNEAQ (reference sequence). The CDR3 DNA is TGTGCCAGCAGCTCGAGAACAGGGGGCTATGGCTACACCTTC. Translating gives CASSSRTGGYGYTF.

This sequence joins TRBV11-3 and TRBJ2-2, with D perhaps TRBD1 (5 bases). V lost 1 base to trimming and J lost 9 bases, with 6 bases between them. The V gene's germline CDR1 is SGHNT and CDR2 YENEEA. The CDR3 runs to 12 residues. CDR3 residues: CASSLGQRELFF. CDR3 sequence (DNA): TGTGCCAGCAGCTTAGGACAGAGGGAGCTGTTTTTT.

The CDR3 spells CASSYVQGESGNQPQHF. CDR3 coding DNA: TGTGCCAGTAGTTACGTACAGGGGGAAAGCGGCAATCAGCCCCAGCATTTT. This sequence joins TRBV19 and TRBJ1-5; 8 positions agree with TRBD1. J was trimmed by 2 bases and V by 5 bases; bases with no gene match: 11. In germline, CDR1 is LNHDA, CDR2 SQIVND (reference sequence). The CDR3 consists of 17 residues.

This chain uses TRBV3-1 (or the pseudogene TRBV3-2) with TRBJ2-7; no firm D call. The CDR3 totals 13 residues. Germline V CDR1 and CDR2: LGHDT, YNNKEL (reference sequence). V lost 5 bases and J 6 bases, leaving 14 bases between the germline ends. The CDR3 here is CASSLASGTEQYF. The CDR3 nucleotides are TGTGCCAGCAGCTTGGCCTCGGGTACCGAGCAGTACTTC.

The chain joins TRBV28 to TRBJ2-7; tentatively, D is TRBD2 (7 bases). Germline V lookup: CDR1 MDHEN, CDR2 SYDVKM. This CDR3 comprises 13 residues. The V end lost 8 bases, the J end lost 4 bases, and 15 bases lay between the germline ends. The CDR3 DNA follows: TGTGCCAGCGGCGGGGGCGCCCTATACGAGCAGTACTTC. Its protein is CASGGGALYEQYF.

This sequence joins TRBV28 and TRBJ2-5; 8 bases match TRBD1. Germline CDR1 is MDHEN and CDR2 is SYDVKM. This CDR3 is 12 amino acids long. Trimming at V came to 8 bases and at J to 4 bases, leaving 3 bases not matched to a gene. CDR3: CASLTGAETQYF. CDR3 nucleotides: TGTGCCAGCTTGACAGGGGCAGAGACCCAGTACTTC.

A single count supports this clone. The V and J genes are TRBV6-4 and TRBJ2-1, with a weak D call TRBD1 (6 bases). The CDR3 has 15 amino acids. V was cut by 3 bases and J by 0 bases, with 9 bases left in between. Germline V gene lookup returns CDR1 MRHNA and CDR2 SNTAGT. CDR3 sequence: CASSEGGYSYNEQFF. The CDR3 DNA reads TGTGCCAGCAGTGAAGGGGGATACTCCTACAATGAGCAGTTCTTC.

CDR3 residues: CASSFLTGTQRRAQYF. The CDR3 nucleotides are TGTGCCAGCAGCTTCCTTACCGGGACCCAACGGAGGGCCCAGTACTTC. The J gene is TRBJ2-5, the V gene TRBV7-2, with D perhaps TRBD2 (6 bases). V was pared by 3 bases and J by 9 bases, with 23 bases between. CDR1 and CDR2 from the germline V gene are SGHTA and FQGNSA. The CDR3 is 16 residues long. Based on the CDR3 plus reference TRBV7-2 and TRBJ2-5, the full variable domain is GAGVSQSPSNKVTEKGKDVELRCDPISGHTALYWYRQSLGQGLEFLIYFQGNSAPDKSGLPSDRFSAERTGGSVSTLTIQRTQQEDSAVYLCASSFLTGTQRRAQYFGPGTRLLVL.

CDR3 protein: CASSRRQGLIDSPLHF. The CDR3 DNA is TGTGCCAGCAGCAGACGACAGGGCCTTATCGATTCACCCCTCCACTTT. This chain joins TRBV21-1 and TRBJ1-6; the table's D call, TRBD1, has no DNA check behind it. TRBV21-1 is a pseudogene segment. The CDR3 extends over 16 amino acids.

The CDR3 bases are TGTGCCAGCAGTATAACAGGGGTAAACACCATATATTTT. This gives the protein CASSITGVNTIYF. The V call is TRBV25-1, the J call TRBJ1-3, with 7 positions matching TRBD1. Germline trimming cut 5 bases from V and 6 bases from J; bases unmatched to any gene: 4. The CDR3 is 13 residues long. Germline loops: CDR1 MGHDK, CDR2 SYGVNS.

The chain couples TRBV10-1 to TRBJ2-3, with D possibly matching TRBD2 (6 bases). Germline V CDR1 and CDR2: WNHNN, SYGVQD (reference sequence). Between the trimmed V and J ends, which lost 3 bases and 6 bases, there was a span of 10 bases. The CDR3 sequence is 13 residues long. The CDR3 reads CASSDGGTDTQYF. The CDR3 DNA reads as TGCGCCAGCAGTGATGGGGGGACTGATACGCAGTATTTT.

The CDR3 bases are TGTGCCAGCAGCTTAAATCGGGGGGACTCCTACAATGAGCAGTTCTTC. Translation gives CASSLNRGDSYNEQFF. The chain uses TRBV7-3 and TRBJ2-1; TRBD2 matches at 7 bases. CDR1 and CDR2 from the germline V gene are SGHTA and FQGTGA. The CDR3 length is 16 residues. Losses at the gene ends were 1 base for V and 0 bases for J; bases not matched to a gene: 3.

This chain joins TRBV6-5 and TRBJ1-3; D gene ambiguous. Trimming took off 7 bases at V and 0 bases at J, with 7 bases between the two ends. CDR3 length: 13 residues. Germline assignment: CDR1 MNHEY and CDR2 SVGAGI. The CDR3 bases are TGTGCCAGCATGGTCAGCTCTGGAAACACCATATATTTT. As protein: CASMVSSGNTIYF.

The chain employs TRBV24-1 and TRBJ2-1; 11 bases fit TRBD2. The CDR3 sequence is 20 residues long. CDR1 KGHDR and CDR2 SFDVKD come from the germline V gene. The V and J ends lost 3 bases and 0 bases, in that order; junction bases with no gene match: 12. The CDR3 nucleotides read TGTGCCACCAGTGATCCGTCACCTACTAGCGGGGGCAGCTCCTACAATGAGCAGTTCTTC. Residues: CATSDPSPTSGGSSYNEQFF.

V is TRBV7-3 and J is TRBJ2-7, with 7 bases fitting TRBD2. The CDR3 extends over 18 amino acids. Germline CDR1 and CDR2: SGHTA and FQGTGA. V shed 0 bases and J 5 bases; nucleotides not matched to a gene: 16. The DNA for the CDR3 is TGTGCCAGCAGCTTAACGGGGTGGTGGCGGGGGACTAAACACGAGCAGTACTTC. It is translated as CASSLTGWWRGTKHEQYF.

The chain uses TRBV9 and TRBJ1-4, with D possibly matching TRBD1 (5 bases). V lost 4 bases to trimming and J lost 8 bases, with 15 bases between them. Germline loops: CDR1 SGDLS, CDR2 YYNGEE. The CDR3 runs to 14 residues. The DNA of the CDR3 is TGTGCCAGCAGCCCAAACGGAGGGGCGGAAAAACTGTTTTTT. Translation gives CASSPNGGAEKLFF.

The chain carries TRBV30 and TRBJ1-2; unclear D gene. CDR1 is GTSNPN, CDR2 SVGIG, per germline (reference sequence). V gave up 2 bases and J gave up 7 bases, with 11 bases separating them. The CDR3 runs 12 residues. The CDR3 sequence: CAWSPWEGGYTF. CDR3 nucleotide sequence: TGTGCCTGGAGTCCATGGGAGGGTGGCTACACCTTC.

The CDR3 protein is CASRNPGGDRSEKLFF. CDR3 nucleotide sequence: TGTGCCAGTAGAAACCCTGGGGGGGATCGCAGTGAAAAACTGTTTTTT. V usage is TRBV19 and J usage is TRBJ1-4, with D possibly matching TRBD1 (5 bases). The ends were cut back, 6 bases at V and 7 bases at J, with 21 bases in the middle. Per the germline V gene, CDR1 is LNHDA and CDR2 is SQIVND (reference sequence). The CDR3 length is 16 residues.

V and J are TRBV10-1 and TRBJ2-3; 10 nucleotides agree with TRBD2. Germline V lookup: CDR1 WNHNN, CDR2 SYGVQD (reference sequence). Trimming at V came to 3 bases and at J to 5 bases, leaving 5 bases not matched to a gene. The CDR3 covers 15 residues. The CDR3 sequence: CASSDPVAGGDTQYF. CDR3 DNA: TGCGCCAGCAGTGACCCAGTAGCGGGAGGAGATACGCAGTATTTT.